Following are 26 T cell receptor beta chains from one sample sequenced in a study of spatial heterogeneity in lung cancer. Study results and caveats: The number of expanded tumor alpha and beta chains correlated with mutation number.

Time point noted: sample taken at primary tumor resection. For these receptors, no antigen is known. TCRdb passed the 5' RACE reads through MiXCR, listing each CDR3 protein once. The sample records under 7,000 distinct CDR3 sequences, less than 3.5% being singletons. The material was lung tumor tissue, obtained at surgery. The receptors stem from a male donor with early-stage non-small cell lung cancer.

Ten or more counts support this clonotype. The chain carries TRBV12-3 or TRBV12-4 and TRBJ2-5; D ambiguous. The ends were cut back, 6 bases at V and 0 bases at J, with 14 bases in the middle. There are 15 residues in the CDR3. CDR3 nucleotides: TGTGCCAGCAGCTGGGAACTCCGGTACCAAGAGACCCAGTACTTC. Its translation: CASSWELRYQETQYF.

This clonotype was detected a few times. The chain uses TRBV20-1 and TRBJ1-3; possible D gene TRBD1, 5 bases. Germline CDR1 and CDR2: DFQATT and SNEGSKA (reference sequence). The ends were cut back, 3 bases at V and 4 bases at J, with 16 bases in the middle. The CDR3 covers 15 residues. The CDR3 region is CSARGGRDCGNTIYF. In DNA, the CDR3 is TGCAGTGCTAGGGGTGGCCGGGACTGCGGAAACACCATATATTTT.

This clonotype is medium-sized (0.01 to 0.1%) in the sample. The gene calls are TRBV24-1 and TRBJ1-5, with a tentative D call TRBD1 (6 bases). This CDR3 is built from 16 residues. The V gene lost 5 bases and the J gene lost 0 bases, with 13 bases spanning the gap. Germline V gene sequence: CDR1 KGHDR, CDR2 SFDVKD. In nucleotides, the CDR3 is TGTGCCACCAGTGGGGGGAGGGGGATTAGCAATCAGCCCCAGCATTTT. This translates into CATSGGRGISNQPQHF.

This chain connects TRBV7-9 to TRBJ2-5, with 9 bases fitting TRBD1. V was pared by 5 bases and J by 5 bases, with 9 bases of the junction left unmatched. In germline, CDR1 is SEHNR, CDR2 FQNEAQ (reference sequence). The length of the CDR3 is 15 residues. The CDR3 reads CASSPTGGGGETQYF. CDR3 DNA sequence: TGTGCCAGCAGCCCTACAGGGGGCGGTGGGGAGACCCAGTACTTC.

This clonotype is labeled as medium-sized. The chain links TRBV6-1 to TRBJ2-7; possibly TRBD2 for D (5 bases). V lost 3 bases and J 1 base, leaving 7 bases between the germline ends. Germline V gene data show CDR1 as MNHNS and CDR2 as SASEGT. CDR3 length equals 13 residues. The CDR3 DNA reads TGTGCCAGCAGTGAGGGAGTTTCCTACGAGCAGTACTTC. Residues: CASSEGVSYEQYF.

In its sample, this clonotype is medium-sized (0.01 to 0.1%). CDR3 coding DNA: TGCAGTGGGCGGGAGGCAGATACGCAGTATTTT. It translates to CSGREADTQYF. V is TRBV20-1 and J is TRBJ2-3, with 8 positions matching TRBD2. Germline V lookup: CDR1 DFQATT, CDR2 SNEGSKA (reference sequence). The trim removed 7 bases at V and 4 bases at J, leaving 1 base unmatched. The CDR3 is made up of 11 amino acids.

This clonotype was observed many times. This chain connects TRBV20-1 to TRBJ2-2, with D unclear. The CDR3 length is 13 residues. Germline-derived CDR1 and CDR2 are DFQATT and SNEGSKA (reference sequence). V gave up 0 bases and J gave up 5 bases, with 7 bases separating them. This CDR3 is CSARDEKTGELFF. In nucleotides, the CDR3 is TGCAGTGCTAGAGATGAAAAGACCGGGGAGCTGTTTTTT.

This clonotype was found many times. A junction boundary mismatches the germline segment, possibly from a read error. This CDR3 is CASSEAFGHSSGYGDTF. CDR3 coding DNA: TGTGCCAGCAGTGAAGCGTTTGGACACTCCTCTGGCTATGGCGACACCTTC. The rearrangement uses TRBV6-1 and TRBJ1-2, with D perhaps TRBD1 (5 bases). The CDR3 contains 17 residues. CDR1 and CDR2 (germline): MNHNS, SASEGT.

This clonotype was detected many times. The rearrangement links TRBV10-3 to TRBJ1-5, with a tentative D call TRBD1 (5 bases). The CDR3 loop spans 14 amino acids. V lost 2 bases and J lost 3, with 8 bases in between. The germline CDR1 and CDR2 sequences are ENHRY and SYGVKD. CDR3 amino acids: CAISEEGNNQPQHF. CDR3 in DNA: TGTGCCATCAGTGAGGAGGGGAACAATCAGCCCCAGCATTTT.

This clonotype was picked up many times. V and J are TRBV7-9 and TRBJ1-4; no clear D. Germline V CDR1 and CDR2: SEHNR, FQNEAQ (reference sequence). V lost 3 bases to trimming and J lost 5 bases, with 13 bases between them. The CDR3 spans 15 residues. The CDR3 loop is CASSLILGENEKLFF. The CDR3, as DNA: TGTGCCAGCAGCTTGATCTTAGGAGAGAATGAAAAACTGTTTTTT.

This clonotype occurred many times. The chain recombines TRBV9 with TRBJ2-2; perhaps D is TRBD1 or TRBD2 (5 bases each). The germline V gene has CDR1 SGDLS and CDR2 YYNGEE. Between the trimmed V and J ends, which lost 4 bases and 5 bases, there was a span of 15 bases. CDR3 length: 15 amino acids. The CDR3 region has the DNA TGTGCCAGCAGCTTGAGGGGTAGCCGAACCGGGGAGCTGTTTTTT. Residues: CASSLRGSRTGELFF.

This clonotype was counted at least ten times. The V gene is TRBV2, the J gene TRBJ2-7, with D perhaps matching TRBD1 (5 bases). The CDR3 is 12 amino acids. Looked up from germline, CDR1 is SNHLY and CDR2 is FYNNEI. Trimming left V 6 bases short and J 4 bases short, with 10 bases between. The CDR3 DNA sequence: TGTGCCAGCAGGGAACAGGCTTACGAGCAGTACTTC. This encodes CASREQAYEQYF.

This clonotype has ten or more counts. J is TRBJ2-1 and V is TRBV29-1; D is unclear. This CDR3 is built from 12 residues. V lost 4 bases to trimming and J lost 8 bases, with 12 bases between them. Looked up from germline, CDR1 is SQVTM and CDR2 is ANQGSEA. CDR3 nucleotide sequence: TGCAGCGTTGTGACCCTGGATGATGAGCAGTTCTTC. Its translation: CSVVTLDDEQFF.

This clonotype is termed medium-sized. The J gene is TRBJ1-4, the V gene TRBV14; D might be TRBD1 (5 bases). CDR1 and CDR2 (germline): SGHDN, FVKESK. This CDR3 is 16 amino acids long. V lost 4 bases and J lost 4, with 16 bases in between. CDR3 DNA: TGTGCCAGCAGCCCGATAGGGGCAGGGTTTAATGAAAAACTGTTTTTT. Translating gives CASSPIGAGFNEKLFF.

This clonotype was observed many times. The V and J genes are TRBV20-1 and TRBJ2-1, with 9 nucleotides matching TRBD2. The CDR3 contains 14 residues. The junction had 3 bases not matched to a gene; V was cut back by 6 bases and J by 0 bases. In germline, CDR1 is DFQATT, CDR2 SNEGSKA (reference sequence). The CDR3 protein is CSADSGSSYNEQFF. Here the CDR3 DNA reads TGCAGTGCCGATAGCGGGAGCTCCTACAATGAGCAGTTCTTC.

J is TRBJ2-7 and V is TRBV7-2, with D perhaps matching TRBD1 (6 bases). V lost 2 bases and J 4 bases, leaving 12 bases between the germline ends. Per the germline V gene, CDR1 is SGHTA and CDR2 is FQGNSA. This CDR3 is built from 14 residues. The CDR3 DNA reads TGTGCCAGCAGCTTAACAGGGTGCCGATACGAGCAGTACTTC. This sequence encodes CASSLTGCRYEQYF.

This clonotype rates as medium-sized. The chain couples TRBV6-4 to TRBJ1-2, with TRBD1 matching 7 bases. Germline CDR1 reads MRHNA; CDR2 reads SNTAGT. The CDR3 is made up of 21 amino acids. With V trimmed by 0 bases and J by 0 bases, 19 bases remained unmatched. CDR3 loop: CASSDSQQGDREKISNYGYTF. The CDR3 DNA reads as TGTGCCAGCAGTGACTCCCAACAGGGAGACAGGGAGAAAATATCTAACTATGGCTACACCTTC.

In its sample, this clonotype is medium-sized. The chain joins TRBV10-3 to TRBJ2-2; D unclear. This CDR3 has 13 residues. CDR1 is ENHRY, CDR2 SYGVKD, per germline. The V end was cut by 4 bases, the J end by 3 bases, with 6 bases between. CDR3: CAISVPDTGELFF. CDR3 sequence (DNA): TGTGCCATCAGTGTCCCGGACACCGGGGAGCTGTTTTTT.

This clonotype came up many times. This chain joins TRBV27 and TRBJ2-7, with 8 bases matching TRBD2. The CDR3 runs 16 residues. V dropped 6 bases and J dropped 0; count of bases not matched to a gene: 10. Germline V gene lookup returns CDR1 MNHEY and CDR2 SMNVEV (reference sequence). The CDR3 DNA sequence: TGTGCCAGCAGCCTCAATCCCGGGACTAGCTCCTACGAGCAGTACTTC. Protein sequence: CASSLNPGTSSYEQYF.

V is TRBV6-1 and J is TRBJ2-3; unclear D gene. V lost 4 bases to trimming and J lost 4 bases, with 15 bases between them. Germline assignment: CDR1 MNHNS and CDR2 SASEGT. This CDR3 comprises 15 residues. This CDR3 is CASSAPALRADTQYF. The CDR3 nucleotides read TGTGCCAGCAGTGCGCCGGCCCTACGGGCAGATACGCAGTATTTT.

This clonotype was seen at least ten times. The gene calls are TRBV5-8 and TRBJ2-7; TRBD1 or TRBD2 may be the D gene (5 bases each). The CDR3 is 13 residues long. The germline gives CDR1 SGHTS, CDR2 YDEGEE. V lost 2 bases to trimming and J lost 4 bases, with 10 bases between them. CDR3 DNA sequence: TGTGCCAGCAGCTTCCGAGAGGGGTACGAGCAGTACTTC. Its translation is CASSFREGYEQYF.

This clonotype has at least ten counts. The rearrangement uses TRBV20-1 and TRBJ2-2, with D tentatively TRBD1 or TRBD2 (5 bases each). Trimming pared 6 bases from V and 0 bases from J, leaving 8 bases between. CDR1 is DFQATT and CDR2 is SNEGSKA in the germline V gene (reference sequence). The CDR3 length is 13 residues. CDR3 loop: CSAGPPNTGELFF. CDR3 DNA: TGCAGTGCGGGACCCCCGAACACCGGGGAGCTGTTTTTT.

The chain's CDR3 is CASRPTGGRTCNEKLFF. CDR3 DNA: TGTGCCAGCAGGCCGACAGGGGGAAGGACTTGTAATGAAAAACTGTTTTTT. V usage is TRBV2 and J usage is TRBJ1-4; 9 nucleotides match TRBD1. Per the germline V gene, CDR1 is SNHLY and CDR2 is FYNNEI. The CDR3 extends over 17 amino acids. The V segment lost 6 bases and the J segment 4 bases; nucleotides outside the gene matches: 12.

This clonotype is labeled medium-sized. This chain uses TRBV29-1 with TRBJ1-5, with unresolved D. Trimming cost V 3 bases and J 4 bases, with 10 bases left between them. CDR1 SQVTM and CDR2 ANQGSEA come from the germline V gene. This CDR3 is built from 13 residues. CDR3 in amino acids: CSVEVDGNQPQHF. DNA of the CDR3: TGCAGCGTTGAGGTGGACGGTAATCAGCCCCAGCATTTT.

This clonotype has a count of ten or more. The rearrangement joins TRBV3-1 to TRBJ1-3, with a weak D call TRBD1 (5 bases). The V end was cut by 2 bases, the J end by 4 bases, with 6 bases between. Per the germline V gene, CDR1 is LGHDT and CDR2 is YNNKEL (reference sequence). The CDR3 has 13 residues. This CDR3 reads CASSQRGGNTIYF. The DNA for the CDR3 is TGTGCCAGCAGCCAAAGGGGAGGAAACACCATATATTTT.

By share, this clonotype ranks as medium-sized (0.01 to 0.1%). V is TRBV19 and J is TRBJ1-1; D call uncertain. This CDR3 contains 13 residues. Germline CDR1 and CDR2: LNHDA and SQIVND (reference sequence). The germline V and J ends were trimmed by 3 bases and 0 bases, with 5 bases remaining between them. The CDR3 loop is CASSISMNTEAFF. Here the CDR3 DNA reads TGTGCCAGTAGTATTTCAATGAACACTGAAGCTTTCTTT.